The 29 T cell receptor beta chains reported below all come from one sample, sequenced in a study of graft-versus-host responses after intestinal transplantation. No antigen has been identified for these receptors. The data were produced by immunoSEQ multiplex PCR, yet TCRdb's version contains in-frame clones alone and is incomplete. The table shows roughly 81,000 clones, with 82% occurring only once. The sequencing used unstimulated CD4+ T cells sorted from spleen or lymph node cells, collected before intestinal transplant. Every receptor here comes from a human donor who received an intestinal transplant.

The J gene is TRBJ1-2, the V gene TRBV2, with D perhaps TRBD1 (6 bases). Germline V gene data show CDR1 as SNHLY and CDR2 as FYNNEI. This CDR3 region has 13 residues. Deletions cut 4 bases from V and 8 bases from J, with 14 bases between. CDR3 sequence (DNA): TGTGCCAGCAGTGGAGTCCCACAGGGAGGCTACACCTTC. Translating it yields CASSGVPQGGYTF.

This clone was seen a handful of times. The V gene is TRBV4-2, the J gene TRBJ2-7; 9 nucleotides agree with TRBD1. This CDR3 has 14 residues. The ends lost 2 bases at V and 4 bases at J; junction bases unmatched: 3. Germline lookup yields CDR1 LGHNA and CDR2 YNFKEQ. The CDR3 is CASSQSGTGYEQYF. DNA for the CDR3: TGTGCCAGCAGCCAATCCGGGACAGGGTACGAGCAGTACTTC.

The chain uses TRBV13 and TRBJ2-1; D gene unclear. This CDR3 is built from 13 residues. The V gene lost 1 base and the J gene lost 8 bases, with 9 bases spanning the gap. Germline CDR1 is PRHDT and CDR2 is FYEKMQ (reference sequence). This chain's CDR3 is CASSLDRADEQFF. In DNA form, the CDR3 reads TGTGCCAGCAGCTTAGACCGAGCCGATGAGCAGTTCTTC.

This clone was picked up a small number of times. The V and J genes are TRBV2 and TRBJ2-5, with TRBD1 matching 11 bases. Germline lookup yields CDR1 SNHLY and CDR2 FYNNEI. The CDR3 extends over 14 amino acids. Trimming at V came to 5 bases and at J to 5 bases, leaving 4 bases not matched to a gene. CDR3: CASSPGTGGETQYF. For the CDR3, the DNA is TGTGCCAGCAGTCCCGGGACAGGGGGGGAGACCCAGTACTTC.

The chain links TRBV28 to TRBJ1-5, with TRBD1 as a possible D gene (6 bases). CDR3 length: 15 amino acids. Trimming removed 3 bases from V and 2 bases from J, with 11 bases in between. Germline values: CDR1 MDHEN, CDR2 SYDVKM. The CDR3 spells CASSFTGSRNQPQHF. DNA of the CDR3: TGTGCCAGCAGTTTTACAGGGTCTCGCAATCAGCCCCAGCATTTT.

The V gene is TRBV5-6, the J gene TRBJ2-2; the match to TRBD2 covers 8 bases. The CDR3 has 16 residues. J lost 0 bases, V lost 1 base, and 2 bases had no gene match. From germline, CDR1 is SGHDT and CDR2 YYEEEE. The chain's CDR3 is CASSLYSGTNTGELFF. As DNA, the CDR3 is TGTGCCAGCAGCTTGTATAGCGGGACGAACACCGGGGAGCTGTTTTTT.

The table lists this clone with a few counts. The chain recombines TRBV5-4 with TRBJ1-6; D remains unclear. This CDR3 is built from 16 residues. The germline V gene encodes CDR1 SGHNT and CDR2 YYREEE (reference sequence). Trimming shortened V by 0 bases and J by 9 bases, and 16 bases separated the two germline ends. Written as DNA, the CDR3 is TGTGCCAGCAGCTTGGGGCGGGAGAGGGCATTTTCACCCCTCCACTTT. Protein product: CASSLGRERAFSPLHF.

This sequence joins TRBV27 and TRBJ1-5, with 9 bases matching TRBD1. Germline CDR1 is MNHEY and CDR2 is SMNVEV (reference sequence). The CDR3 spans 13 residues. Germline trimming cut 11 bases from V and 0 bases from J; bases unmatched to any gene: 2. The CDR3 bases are TGTGCCGGGACAGGGAATAGCAATCAGCCCCAGCATTTT. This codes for CAGTGNSNQPQHF.

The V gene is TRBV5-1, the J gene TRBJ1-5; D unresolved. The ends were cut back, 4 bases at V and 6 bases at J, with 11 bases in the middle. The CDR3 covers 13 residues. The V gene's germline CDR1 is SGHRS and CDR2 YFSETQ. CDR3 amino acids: CASSPGLGQPQHF. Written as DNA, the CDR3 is TGCGCCAGCAGCCCGGGGTTAGGTCAGCCCCAGCATTTT.

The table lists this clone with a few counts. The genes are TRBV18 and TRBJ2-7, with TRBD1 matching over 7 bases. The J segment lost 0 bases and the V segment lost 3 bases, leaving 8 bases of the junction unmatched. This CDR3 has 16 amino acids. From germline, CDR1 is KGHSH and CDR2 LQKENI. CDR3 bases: TGTGCCAGCTCACCTAACAGGGGACAACTCTCCTACGAGCAGTACTTC. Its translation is CASSPNRGQLSYEQYF.

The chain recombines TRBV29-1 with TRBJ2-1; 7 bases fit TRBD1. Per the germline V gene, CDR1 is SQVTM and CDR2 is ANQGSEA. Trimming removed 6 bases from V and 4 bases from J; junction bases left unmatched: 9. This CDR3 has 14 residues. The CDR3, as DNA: TGCAGCGTAAAACAGGGGTGGTCGTACAATGAGCAGTTCTTC. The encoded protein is CSVKQGWSYNEQFF.

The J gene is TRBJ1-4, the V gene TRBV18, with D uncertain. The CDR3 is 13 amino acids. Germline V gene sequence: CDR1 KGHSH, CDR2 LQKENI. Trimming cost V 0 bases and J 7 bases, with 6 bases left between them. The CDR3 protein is CASSPPPGEKLFF. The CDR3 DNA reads TGTGCCAGCTCACCACCCCCGGGTGAAAAACTGTTTTTT.

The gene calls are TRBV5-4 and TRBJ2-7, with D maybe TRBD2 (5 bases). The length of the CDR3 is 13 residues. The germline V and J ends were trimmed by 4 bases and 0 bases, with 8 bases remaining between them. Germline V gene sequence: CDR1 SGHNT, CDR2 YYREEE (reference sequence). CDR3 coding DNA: TGTGCCAGCAGCATCCGGGACTCCTACGAGCAGTACTTC. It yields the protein CASSIRDSYEQYF.

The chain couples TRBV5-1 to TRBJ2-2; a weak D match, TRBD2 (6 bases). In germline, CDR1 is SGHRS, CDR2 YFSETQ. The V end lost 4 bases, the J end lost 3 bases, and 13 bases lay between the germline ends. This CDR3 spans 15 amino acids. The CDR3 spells CASSILAADTGELFF. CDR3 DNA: TGCGCCAGCAGCATACTAGCTGCGGACACCGGGGAGCTGTTTTTT.

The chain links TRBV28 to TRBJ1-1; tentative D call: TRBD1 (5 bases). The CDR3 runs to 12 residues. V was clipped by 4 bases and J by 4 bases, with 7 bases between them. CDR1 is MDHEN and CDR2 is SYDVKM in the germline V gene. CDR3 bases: TGTGCCAGCAGTTCAGGGTTCACTGAAGCTTTCTTT. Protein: CASSSGFTEAFF.

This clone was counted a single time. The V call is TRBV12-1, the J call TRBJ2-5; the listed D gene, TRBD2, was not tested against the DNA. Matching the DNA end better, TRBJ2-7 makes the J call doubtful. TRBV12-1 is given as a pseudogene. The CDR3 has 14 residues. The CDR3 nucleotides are TGTGCCAGCAGCTTTCGCCGGAGTCCCTACGAGCAGTACTTC. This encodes CASSFRRSPYEQYF.

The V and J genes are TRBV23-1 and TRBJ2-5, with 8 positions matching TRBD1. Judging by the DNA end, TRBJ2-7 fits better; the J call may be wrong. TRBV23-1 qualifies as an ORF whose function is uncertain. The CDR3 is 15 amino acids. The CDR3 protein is CASSRPDRGFDEQYF. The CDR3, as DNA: TGCGCCAGCAGTCGACCTGACAGGGGTTTCGACGAGCAGTACTTC.

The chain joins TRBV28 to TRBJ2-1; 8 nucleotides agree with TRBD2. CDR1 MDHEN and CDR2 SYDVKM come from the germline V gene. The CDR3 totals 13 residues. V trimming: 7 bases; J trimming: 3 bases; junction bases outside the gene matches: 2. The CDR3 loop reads CASKLAVYNEQFF. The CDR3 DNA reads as TGTGCCAGCAAACTAGCGGTCTACAATGAGCAGTTCTTC.

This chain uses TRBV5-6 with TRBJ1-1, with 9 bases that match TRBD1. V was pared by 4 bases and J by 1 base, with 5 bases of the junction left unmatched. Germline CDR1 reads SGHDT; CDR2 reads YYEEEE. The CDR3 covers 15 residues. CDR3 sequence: CASSDRDRENTEAFF. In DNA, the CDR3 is TGTGCCAGCAGCGACAGGGACAGGGAGAACACTGAAGCTTTCTTT.

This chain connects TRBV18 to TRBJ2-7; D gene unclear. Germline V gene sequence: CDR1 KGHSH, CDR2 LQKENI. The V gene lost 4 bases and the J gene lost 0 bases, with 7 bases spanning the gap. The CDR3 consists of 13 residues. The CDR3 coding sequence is TGTGCCAGCTCACTAGTGAGCTCCTACGAGCAGTACTTC. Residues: CASSLVSSYEQYF.

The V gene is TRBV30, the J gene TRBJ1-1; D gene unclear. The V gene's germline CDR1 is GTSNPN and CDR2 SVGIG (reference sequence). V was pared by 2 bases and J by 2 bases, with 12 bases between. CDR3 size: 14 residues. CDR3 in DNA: TGTGCCTGGAGTAGTCAGTCACCAAACACTGAAGCTTTCTTT. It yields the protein CAWSSQSPNTEAFF.

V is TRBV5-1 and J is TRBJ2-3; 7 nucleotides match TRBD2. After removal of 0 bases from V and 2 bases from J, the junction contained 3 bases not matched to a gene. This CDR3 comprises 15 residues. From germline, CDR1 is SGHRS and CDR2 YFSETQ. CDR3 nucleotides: TGCGCCAGCAGCTTGGGGGCGGGGGACACAGATACGCAGTATTTT. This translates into CASSLGAGDTDTQYF.

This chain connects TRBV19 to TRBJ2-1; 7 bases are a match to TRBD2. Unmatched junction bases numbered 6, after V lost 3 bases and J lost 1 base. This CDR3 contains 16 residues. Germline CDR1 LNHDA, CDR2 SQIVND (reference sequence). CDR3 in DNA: TGTGCCAGTAGTATGGGAGGGCGGGGTTCCTACAATGAGCAGTTCTTC. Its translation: CASSMGGRGSYNEQFF.

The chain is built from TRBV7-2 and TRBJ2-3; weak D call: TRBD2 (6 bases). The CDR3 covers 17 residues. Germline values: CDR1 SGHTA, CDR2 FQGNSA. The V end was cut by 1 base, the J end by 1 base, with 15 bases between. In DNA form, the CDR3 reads TGTGCCAGCAGCTTAGACGGACTACCCTGGCGCACAGATACGCAGTATTTT. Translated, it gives CASSLDGLPWRTDTQYF.

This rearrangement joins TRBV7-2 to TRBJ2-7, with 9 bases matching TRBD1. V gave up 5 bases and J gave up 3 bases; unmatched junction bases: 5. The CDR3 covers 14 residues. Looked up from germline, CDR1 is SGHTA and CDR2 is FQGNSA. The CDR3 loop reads CASSSQTGGYEQYF. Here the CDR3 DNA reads TGTGCCAGCAGCAGTCAGACAGGGGGCTACGAGCAGTACTTC.

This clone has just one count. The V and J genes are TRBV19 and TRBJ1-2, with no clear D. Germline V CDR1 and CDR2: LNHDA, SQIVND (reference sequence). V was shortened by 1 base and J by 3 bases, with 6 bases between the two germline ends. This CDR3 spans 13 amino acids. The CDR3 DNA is TGTGCCAGTAGTATAGTTGGAGACTATGGCTACACCTTC. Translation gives CASSIVGDYGYTF.

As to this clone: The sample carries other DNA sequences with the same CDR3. The CDR3, as DNA: TGTGCCAGCAGTGAGGGACTAGCGGGAGTATATGATACGCAGTATTTT. This encodes CASSEGLAGVYDTQYF. The chain links TRBV2 to TRBJ2-3; 14 nucleotides line up with TRBD2. After removal of 3 bases from V and 6 bases from J, the junction contained 5 bases not matched to a gene. The CDR3 is made up of 16 amino acids. Per the germline V gene, CDR1 is SNHLY and CDR2 is FYNNEI. The full variable domain, its missing parts supplied by reference TRBV2 and TRBJ2-3, is EPEVTQTPSHQVTQMGQEVILRCVPISNHLYFYWYRQILGQKVEFLVSFYNNEISEKSEIFDDQFSVERPDGSNFTLKIRSTKLEDSAMYFCASSEGLAGVYDTQYFGPGTRLTVL.

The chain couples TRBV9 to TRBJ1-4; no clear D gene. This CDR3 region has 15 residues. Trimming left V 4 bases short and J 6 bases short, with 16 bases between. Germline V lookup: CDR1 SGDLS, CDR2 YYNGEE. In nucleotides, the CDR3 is TGTGCCAGCAGCCTCGAGGGTGGCCGAGATGAAAAACTGTTTTTT. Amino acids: CASSLEGGRDEKLFF. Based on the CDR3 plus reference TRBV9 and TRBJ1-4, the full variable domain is DSGVTQTPKHLITATGQRVTLRCSPRSGDLSVYWYQQSLDQGLQFLIQYYNGEERAKGNILERFSAQQFPDLHSELNLSSLELGDSALYFCASSLEGGRDEKLFFGSGTQLSVL.

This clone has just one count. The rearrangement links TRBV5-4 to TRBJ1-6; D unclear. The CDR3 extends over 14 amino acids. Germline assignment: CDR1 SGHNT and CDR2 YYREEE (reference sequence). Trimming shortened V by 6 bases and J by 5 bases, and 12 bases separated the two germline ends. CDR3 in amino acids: CASTREDNNSPLHF. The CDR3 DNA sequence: TGTGCCAGCACAAGGGAGGATAATAATTCACCCCTCCACTTT.